This TCR beta chain was recorded in a study of regulatory T cells in long-lasting Graves disease. Notes on the study in general: Less diverse TCR repertoires were seen in persistent Graves' patients than in newly diagnosed ones.

CDR3 regions were amplified by Arm-PCR using iRepertoire HTBI primers to build TCR beta libraries. In the original workflow: In the combined samples, approximately 62 TRBV and under 15 TRBJ segments were identified. TCRdb fed the multiplex PCR reads into MiXCR, producing one record per CDR3 protein. The V and J calls follow TCRdb's processing rather than the paper's. The sample yields roughly 510,000 distinct CDR3 sequences, about 16% seen once. This clonotype was counted ten times or more. Its antigen remains unknown. With 0 bases clipped from V and 2 bases from J, the junction kept 3 bases outside the gene matches. The germline V gene has CDR1 SGHRS and CDR2 YFSETQ. There are 16 residues in the CDR3. As to time point: newly diagnosed GD, antithyroid drugs for less than 3 months. After RNA was extracted from PBMCs, the TCR library was made from it. These data were also reused for a study on T cells in Graves' hyperthyroidism and ophthalmopathy.

The chain links TRBV5-1 to TRBJ2-3, with 10 bases matching TRBD2. The sequencing here drew on peripheral blood mononuclear cells (PBMCs), taken at new diagnosis, from a patient treated with antithyroid drugs. The receptor comes from a man aged 18 to 29 with Graves disease. CDR3 protein: CASSLGLAGDTDTQYF. The CDR3 DNA follows: TGCGCCAGCAGCTTGGGCCTAGCGGGAGACACAGATACGCAGTATTTT.